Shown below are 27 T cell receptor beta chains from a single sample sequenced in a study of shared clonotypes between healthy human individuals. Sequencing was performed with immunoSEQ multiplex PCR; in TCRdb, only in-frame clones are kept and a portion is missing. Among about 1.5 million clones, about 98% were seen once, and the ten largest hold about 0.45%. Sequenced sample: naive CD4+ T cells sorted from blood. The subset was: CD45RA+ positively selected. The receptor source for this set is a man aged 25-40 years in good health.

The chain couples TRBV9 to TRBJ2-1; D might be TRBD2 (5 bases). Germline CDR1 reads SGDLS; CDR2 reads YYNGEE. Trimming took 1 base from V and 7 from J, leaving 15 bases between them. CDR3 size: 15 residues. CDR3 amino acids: CASSVLAGSWNEQFF. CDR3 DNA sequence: TGTGCCAGCAGCGTACTAGCCGGTAGTTGGAATGAGCAGTTCTTC.

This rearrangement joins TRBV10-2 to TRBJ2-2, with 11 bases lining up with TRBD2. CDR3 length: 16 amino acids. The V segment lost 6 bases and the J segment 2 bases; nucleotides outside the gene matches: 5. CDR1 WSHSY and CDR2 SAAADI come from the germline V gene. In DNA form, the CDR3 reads TGCGCCAGCAGCCCTAGCGGGAGGACTAACACCGGGGAGCTGTTTTTT. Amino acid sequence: CASSPSGRTNTGELFF.

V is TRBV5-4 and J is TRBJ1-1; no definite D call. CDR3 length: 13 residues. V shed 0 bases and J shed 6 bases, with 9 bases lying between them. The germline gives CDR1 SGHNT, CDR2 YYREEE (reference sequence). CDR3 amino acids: CASSLALVAEAFF. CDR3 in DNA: TGTGCCAGCAGCTTGGCTCTTGTAGCTGAAGCTTTCTTT.

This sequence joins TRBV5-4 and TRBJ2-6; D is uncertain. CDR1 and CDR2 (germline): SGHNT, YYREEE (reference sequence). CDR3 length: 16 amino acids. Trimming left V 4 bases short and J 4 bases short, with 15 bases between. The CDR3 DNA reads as TGTGCCAGCAGCACATACTCCTCCCCAGGGGCCAACGTCCTGACTTTC. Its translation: CASSTYSSPGANVLTF. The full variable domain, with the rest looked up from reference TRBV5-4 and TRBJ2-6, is ETGVTQSPTHLIKTRGQQVTLRCSSQSGHNTVSWYQQALGQGPQFIFQYYREEENGRGNFPPRFSGLQFPNYSSELNVNALELDDSALYLCASSTYSSPGANVLTFGAGSRLTVL.

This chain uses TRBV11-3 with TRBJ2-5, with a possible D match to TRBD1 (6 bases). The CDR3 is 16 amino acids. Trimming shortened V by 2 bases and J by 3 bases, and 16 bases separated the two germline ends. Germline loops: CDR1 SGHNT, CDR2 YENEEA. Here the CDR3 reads CASSLKSASGEETQYF. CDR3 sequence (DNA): TGTGCCAGCAGCTTAAAATCCGCCTCAGGGGAAGAGACCCAGTACTTC.

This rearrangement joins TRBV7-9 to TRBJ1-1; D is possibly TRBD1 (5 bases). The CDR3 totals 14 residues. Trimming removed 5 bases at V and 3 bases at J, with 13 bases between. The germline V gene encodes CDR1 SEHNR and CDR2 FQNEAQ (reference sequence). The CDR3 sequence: CASSHLWGDTEAFF. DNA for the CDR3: TGTGCCAGCAGCCACCTTTGGGGGGACACTGAAGCTTTCTTT.

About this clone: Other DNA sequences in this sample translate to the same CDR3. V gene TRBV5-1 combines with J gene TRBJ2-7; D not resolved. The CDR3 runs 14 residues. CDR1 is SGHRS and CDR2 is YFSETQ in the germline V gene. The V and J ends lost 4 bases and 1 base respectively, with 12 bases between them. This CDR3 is CASSPETVSYEQYF. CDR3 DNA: TGCGCCAGCAGCCCCGAGACGGTTTCCTACGAGCAGTACTTC.

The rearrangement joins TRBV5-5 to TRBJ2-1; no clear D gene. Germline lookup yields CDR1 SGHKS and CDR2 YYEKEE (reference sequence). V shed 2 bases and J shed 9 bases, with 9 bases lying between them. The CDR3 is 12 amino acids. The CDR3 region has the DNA TGTGCCAGCAGCTTTATTGGCGGTGAGCAGTTCTTC. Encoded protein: CASSFIGGEQFF. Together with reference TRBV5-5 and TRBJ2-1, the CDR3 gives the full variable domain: DAGVTQSPTHLIKTRGQQVTLRCSPISGHKSVSWYQQVLGQGPQFIFQYYEKEERGRGNFPDRFSARQFPNYSSELNVNALLLGDSALYLCASSFIGGEQFFGPGTRLTVL.

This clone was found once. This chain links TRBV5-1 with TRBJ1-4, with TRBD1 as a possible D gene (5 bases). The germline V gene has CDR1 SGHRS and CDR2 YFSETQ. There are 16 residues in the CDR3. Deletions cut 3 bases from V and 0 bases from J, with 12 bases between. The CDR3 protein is CASSSPTGATNEKLFF. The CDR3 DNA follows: TGCGCCAGCAGCTCTCCCACAGGCGCAACTAATGAAAAACTGTTTTTT.

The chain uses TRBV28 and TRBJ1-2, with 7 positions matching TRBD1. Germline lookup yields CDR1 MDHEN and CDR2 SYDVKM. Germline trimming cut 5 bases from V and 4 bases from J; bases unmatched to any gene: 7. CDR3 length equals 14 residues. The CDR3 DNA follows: TGTGCCAGCAGTCAGACAGGGTTTGTCTATGGCTACACCTTC. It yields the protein CASSQTGFVYGYTF.

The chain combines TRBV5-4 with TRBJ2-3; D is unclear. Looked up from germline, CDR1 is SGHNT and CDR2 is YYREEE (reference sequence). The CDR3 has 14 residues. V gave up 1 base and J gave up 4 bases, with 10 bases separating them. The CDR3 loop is CASSLPRLADTQYF. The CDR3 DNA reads TGTGCCAGCAGCTTGCCGAGATTGGCAGATACGCAGTATTTT.

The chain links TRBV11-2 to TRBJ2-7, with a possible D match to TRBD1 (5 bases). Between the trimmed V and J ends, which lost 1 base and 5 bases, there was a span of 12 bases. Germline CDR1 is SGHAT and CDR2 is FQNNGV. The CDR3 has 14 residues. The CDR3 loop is CASSLAHIGDEQYF. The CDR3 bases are TGTGCCAGCAGCTTAGCCCACATAGGGGACGAGCAGTACTTC.

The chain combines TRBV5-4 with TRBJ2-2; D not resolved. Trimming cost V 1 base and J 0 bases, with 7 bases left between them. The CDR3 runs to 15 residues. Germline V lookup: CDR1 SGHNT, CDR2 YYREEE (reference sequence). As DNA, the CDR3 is TGTGCCAGCAGCTTGATAACATCGAACACCGGGGAGCTGTTTTTT. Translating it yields CASSLITSNTGELFF.

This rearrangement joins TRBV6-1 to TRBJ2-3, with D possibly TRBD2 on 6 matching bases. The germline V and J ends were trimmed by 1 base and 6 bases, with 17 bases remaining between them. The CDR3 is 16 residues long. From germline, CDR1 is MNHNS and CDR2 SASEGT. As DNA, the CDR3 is TGTGCCAGCAGTGAAGACGCGGGACCCGGCCCCGATACGCAGTATTTT. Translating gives CASSEDAGPGPDTQYF.

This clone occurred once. CDR3 sequence (DNA): TGCGCCAGCAGCAACAGGGTGGTGGGCTCCTACGAGCAGTACTTC. As protein: CASSNRVVGSYEQYF. V usage is TRBV4-1 and J usage is TRBJ2-7, with D perhaps TRBD1 (6 bases). The CDR3 loop spans 15 amino acids. Germline V lookup: CDR1 MGHRA, CDR2 YSYEKL. The V and J ends lost 5 bases and 0 bases respectively, with 14 bases between them.

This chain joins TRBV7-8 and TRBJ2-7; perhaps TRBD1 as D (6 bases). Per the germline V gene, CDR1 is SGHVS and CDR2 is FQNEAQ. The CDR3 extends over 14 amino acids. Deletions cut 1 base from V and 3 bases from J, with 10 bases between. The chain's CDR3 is CASSLDNRVYEQYF. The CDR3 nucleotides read TGTGCCAGCAGCTTAGATAACAGGGTCTACGAGCAGTACTTC. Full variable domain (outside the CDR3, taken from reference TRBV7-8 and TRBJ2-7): GAGVSQSPRYKVAKRGQDVALRCDPISGHVSLFWYQQALGQGPEFLTYFQNEAQLDKSGLPSDRFFAERPEGSVSTLKIQRTQQEDSAVYLCASSLDNRVYEQYFGPGTRLTVT.

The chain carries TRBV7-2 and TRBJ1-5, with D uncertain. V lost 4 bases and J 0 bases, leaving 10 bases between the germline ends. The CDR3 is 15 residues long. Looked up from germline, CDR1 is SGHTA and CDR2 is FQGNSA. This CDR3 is CASSSYRRSNQPQHF. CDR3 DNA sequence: TGTGCCAGCAGCTCGTACCGCCGTAGCAATCAGCCCCAGCATTTT.

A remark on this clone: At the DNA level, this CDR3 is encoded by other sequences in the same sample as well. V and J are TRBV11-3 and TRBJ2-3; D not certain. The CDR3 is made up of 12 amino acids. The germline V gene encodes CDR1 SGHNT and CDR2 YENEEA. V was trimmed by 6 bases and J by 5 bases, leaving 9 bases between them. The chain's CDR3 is CASSSRGDTQYF. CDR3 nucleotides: TGTGCCAGCAGTTCAAGAGGAGATACGCAGTATTTT. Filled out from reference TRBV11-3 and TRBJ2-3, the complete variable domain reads EAGVVQSPRYKIIEKKQPVAFWCNPISGHNTLYWYLQNLGQGPELLIRYENEEAVDDSQLPKDRFSAERLKGVDSTLKIQPAELGDSAVYLCASSSRGDTQYFGPGTRLTVL.

In nucleotides, the CDR3 is TGTGCCAGCAGCCAAGATGAGGGACCAGACTATGGCTACACCTTC. Translation gives CASSQDEGPDYGYTF. The chain joins TRBV4-2 to TRBJ1-2, with a weak D call TRBD1 (5 bases). Germline-derived CDR1 and CDR2 are LGHNA and YNFKEQ. CDR3 length: 15 residues. The V gene lost 0 bases and the J gene lost 3 bases, with 11 bases spanning the gap.

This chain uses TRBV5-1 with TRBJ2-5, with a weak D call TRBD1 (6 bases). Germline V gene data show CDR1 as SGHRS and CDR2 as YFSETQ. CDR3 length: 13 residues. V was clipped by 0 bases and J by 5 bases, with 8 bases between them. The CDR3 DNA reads TGCGCCAGCAGCTTGGGGACAGATGAGACCCAGTACTTC. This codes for CASSLGTDETQYF. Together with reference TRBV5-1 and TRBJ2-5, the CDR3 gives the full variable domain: KAGVTQTPRYLIKTRGQQVTLSCSPISGHRSVSWYQQTPGQGLQFLFEYFSETQRNKGNFPGRFSGRQFSNSRSEMNVSTLELGDSALYLCASSLGTDETQYFGPGTRLLVL.

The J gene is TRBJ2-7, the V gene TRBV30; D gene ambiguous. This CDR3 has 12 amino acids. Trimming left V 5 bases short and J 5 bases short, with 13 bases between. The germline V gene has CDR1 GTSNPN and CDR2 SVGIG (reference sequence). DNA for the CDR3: TGTGCCTGGGGACCCAAAGGCGACGAGCAGTACTTC. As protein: CAWGPKGDEQYF.

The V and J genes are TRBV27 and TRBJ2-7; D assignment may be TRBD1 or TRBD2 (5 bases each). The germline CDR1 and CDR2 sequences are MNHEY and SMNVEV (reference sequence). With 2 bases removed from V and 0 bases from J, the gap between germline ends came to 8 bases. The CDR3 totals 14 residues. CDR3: CASSLQGPSYEQYF. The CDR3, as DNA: TGTGCCAGCAGTTTACAGGGACCCTCCTACGAGCAGTACTTC.

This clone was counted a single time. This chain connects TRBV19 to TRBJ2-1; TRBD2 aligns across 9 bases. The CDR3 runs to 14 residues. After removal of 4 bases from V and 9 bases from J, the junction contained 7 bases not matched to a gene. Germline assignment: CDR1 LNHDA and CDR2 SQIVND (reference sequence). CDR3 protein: CASSSLAGLGEQFF. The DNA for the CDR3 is TGTGCCAGTAGTAGTCTAGCGGGATTAGGTGAGCAGTTCTTC.

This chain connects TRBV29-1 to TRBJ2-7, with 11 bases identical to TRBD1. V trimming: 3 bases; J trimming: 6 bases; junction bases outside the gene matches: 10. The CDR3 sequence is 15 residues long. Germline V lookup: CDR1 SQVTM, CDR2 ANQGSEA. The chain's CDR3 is CSVDLRTGGLSEQYF. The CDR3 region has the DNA TGCAGCGTTGACCTGAGGACAGGGGGCTTGAGCGAGCAGTACTTC.

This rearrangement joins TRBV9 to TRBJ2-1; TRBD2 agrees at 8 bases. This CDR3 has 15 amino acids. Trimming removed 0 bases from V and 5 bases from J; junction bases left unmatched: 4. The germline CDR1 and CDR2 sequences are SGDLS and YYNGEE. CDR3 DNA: TGTGCCAGCAGCGTAGTAGCGGGGACCAACAATGAGCAGTTCTTC. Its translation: CASSVVAGTNNEQFF.

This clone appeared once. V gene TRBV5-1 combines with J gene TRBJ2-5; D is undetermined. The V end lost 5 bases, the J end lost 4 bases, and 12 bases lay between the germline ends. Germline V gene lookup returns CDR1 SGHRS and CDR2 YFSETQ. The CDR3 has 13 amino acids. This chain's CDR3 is CASRSGAGETQYF. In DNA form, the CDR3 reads TGCGCCAGCAGGTCGGGCGCCGGAGAGACCCAGTACTTC.

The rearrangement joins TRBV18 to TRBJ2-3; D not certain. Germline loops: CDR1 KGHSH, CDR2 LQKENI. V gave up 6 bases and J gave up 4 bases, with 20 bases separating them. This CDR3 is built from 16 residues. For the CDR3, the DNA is TGTGCCAGCTCCCCTAGAACAGCGACTGGGCCAGATACGCAGTATTTT. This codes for CASSPRTATGPDTQYF.